These 9 T cell receptor beta chains were sequenced from one sample in a study of blood T cell repertoires in COVID-19. The table came from immunoSEQ multiplex PCR; TCRdb's copy has only in-frame clones and leaves some out. The sample includes roughly 24,000 clones, 80% to 95% of them seen just once. The material sequenced was peripheral blood. The receptors shown here come from a human donor in a cohort sampled during active COVID-19.

CDR3 in DNA: TGCGCCAGCAGTGTAGGGGACAGGGGGCTCGCTGAAGCTTTCTTT. Amino acids: CASSVGDRGLAEAFF. The V call is TRBV5-1, the J call TRBJ1-1; 12 positions match TRBD1. This CDR3 region has 15 residues. V was clipped by 5 bases and J by 6 bases; unmatched bases: 8. The germline V gene encodes CDR1 SGHRS and CDR2 YFSETQ.

The rearrangement links TRBV18 to TRBJ1-2; 10 nucleotides match TRBD1. Trimming removed 0 bases from V and 6 bases from J; junction bases left unmatched: 1. Germline values: CDR1 KGHSH, CDR2 LQKENI. The CDR3 totals 14 residues. This CDR3 reads CASSPPGQGHGYTF. For the CDR3, the DNA is TGTGCCAGCTCACCACCGGGACAGGGGCATGGCTACACCTTC.

This chain connects TRBV5-8 to TRBJ1-4; perhaps TRBD1 as D (5 bases). Germline CDR1 reads SGHTS; CDR2 reads YDEGEE. The CDR3 sequence is 14 residues long. Trimming cost V 9 bases and J 8 bases, with 20 bases left between them. The CDR3 is CATKFRGGREKLFF. DNA of the CDR3: TGTGCCACCAAATTTAGGGGAGGACGGGAAAAACTGTTTTTT.

This clone was recorded once. J is TRBJ1-1 and V is TRBV28; possibly TRBD1 for D (6 bases). V was pared by 6 bases and J by 1 base, with 15 bases between. The CDR3 is 15 residues long. The germline CDR1 and CDR2 sequences are MDHEN and SYDVKM. CDR3 sequence (DNA): TGTGCCAGCAGGAACGGGGGGCTCGAGAACACTGAAGCTTTCTTT. Its protein is CASRNGGLENTEAFF. Based on the CDR3 plus reference TRBV28 and TRBJ1-1, the full variable domain is DVKVTQSSRYLVKRTGEKVFLECVQDMDHENMFWYRQDPGLGLRLIYFSYDVKMKEKGDIPEGYSVSREKKERFSLILESASTNQTSMYLCASRNGGLENTEAFFGQGTRLTVV.

A remark on this clone: This same CDR3 is encoded by further DNA sequences in the sample. The V and J genes are TRBV10-1 and TRBJ2-6; D call uncertain. V lost 3 bases and J lost 0, with 6 bases in between. CDR3 size: 15 residues. CDR1 WNHNN and CDR2 SYGVQD come from the germline V gene (reference sequence). CDR3 coding DNA: TGCGCCAGCAGTGAACGTAGCTCTGGGGCCAACGTCCTGACTTTC. As protein: CASSERSSGANVLTF.

The chain carries TRBV10-3 and TRBJ1-1, with 7 bases aligning to TRBD1. Germline lookup yields CDR1 ENHRY and CDR2 SYGVKD. V was pared by 1 base and J by 6 bases, with 5 bases of the junction left unmatched. The CDR3 has 14 amino acids. DNA for the CDR3: TGTGCCATCAGTGAGTTCTCAGGGGGATCTGAAGCTTTCTTT. Protein product: CAISEFSGGSEAFF.

The chain combines TRBV5-1 with TRBJ2-2; tentative D call: TRBD1 (6 bases). Germline CDR1 reads SGHRS; CDR2 reads YFSETQ. The CDR3 is 14 residues long. Trimming shortened V by 2 bases and J by 3 bases, and 8 bases separated the two germline ends. DNA of the CDR3: TGCGCCAGCAGCTTTACAGGGTACACCGGGGAGCTGTTTTTT. Protein: CASSFTGYTGELFF.

The CDR3 reads CASSLGALERNEQFF. The CDR3 DNA is TGTGCCAGCAGTCTAGGGGCCTTAGAACGGAATGAGCAGTTCTTC. This sequence joins TRBV6-5 and TRBJ2-1; possibly TRBD1 for D (5 bases). Per the germline V gene, CDR1 is MNHEY and CDR2 is SVGAGI. The V end was cut by 5 bases, the J end by 7 bases, with 18 bases between. The CDR3 covers 15 residues.

This chain connects TRBV5-6 to TRBJ1-6; D unclear. The CDR3 covers 15 residues. The V end was cut by 5 bases, the J end by 7 bases, with 16 bases between. From germline, CDR1 is SGHDT and CDR2 YYEEEE. CDR3 in amino acids: CASSRRGSSNSPLHF. The CDR3 bases are TGTGCCAGCAGTAGACGGGGAAGTTCAAATTCACCCCTCCACTTT. The whole variable domain, remainder taken from reference TRBV5-6 and TRBJ1-6, is DAGVTQSPTHLIKTRGQQVTLRCSPKSGHDTVSWYQQALGQGPQFIFQYYEEEERQRGNFPDRFSGHQFPNYSSELNVNALLLGDSALYLCASSRRGSSNSPLHFGNGTRLTVT.